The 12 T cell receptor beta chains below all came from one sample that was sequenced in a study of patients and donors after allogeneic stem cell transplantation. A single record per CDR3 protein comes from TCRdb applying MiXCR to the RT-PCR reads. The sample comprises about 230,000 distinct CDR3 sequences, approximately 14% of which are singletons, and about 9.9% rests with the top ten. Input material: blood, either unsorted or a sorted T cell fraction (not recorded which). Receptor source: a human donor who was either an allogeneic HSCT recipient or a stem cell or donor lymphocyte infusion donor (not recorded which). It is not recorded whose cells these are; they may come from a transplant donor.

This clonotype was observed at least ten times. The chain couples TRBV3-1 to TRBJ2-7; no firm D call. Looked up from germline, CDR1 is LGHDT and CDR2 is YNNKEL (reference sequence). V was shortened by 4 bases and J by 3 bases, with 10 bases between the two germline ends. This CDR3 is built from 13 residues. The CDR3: CASSPRQDYEQYF. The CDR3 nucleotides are TGTGCCAGCAGCCCGCGCCAGGACTACGAGCAGTACTTC.

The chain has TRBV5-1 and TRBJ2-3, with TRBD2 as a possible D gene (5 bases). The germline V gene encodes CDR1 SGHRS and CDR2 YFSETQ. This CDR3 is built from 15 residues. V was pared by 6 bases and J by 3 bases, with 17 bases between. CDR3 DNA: TGCGCCAGCACGAGGGCTAGAGGTACGACAGATACGCAGTATTTT. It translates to CASTRARGTTDTQYF.

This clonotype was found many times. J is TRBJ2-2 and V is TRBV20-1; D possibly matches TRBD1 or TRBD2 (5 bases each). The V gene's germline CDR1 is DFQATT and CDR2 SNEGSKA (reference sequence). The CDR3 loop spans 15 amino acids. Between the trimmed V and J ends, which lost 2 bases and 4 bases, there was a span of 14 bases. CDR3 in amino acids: CSARPPKGSTGELFF. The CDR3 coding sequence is TGCAGTGCTAGACCCCCCAAGGGGAGCACCGGGGAGCTGTTTTTT.

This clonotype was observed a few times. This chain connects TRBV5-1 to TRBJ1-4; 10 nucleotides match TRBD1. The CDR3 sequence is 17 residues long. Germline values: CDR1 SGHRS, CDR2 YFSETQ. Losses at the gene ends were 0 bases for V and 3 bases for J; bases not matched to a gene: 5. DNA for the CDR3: TGCGCCAGCAGCTTGGGGGACAGGGGTTTTGCTAATGAAAAACTGTTTTTT. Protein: CASSLGDRGFANEKLFF.

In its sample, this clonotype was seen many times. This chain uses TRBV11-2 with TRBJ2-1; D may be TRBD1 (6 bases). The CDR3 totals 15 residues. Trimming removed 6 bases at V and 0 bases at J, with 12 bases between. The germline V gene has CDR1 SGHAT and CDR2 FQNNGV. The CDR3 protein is CASRRGQSSYNEQFF. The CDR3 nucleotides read TGTGCCAGCAGACGCGGACAGAGCTCCTACAATGAGCAGTTCTTC. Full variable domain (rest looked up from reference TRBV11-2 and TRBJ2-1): EAGVAQSPRYKIIEKRQSVAFWCNPISGHATLYWYQQILGQGPKLLIQFQNNGVVDDSQLPKDRFSAERLKGVDSTLKIQPAKLEDSAVYLCASRRGQSSYNEQFFGPGTRLTVL.

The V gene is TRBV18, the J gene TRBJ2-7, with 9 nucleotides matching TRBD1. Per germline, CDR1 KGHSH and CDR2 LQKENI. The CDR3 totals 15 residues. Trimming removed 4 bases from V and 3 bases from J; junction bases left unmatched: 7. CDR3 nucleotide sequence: TGTGCCAGCTCACGGCGGGACAGGGCGGACTACGAGCAGTACTTC. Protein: CASSRRDRADYEQYF.

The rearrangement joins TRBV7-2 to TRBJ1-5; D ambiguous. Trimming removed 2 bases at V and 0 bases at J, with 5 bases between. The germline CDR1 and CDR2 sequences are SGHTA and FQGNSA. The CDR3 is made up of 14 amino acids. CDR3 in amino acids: CASSLFTSNQPQHF. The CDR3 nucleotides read TGTGCCAGCAGCTTATTTACTAGCAATCAGCCCCAGCATTTT.

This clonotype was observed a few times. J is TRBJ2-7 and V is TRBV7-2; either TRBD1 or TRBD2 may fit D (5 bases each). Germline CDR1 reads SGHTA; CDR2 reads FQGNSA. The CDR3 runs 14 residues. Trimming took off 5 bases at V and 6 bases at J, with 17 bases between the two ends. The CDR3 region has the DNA TGTGCCAGCAGCATAACTCGGGGCCAGCGCGAGCAGTACTTC. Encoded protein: CASSITRGQREQYF.

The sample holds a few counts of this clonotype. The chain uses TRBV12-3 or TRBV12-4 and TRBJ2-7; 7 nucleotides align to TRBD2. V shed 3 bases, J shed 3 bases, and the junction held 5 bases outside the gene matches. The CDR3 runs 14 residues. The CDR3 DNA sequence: TGTGCCAGCAGTTTGTACGGGGGGAGCTACGAGCAGTACTTC. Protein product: CASSLYGGSYEQYF.

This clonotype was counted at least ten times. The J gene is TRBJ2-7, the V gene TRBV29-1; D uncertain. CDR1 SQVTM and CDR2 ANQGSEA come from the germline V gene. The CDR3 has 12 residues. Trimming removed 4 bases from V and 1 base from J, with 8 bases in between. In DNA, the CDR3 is TGCAGCGTTGGGTTGCGGTCCTACGAGCAGTACTTC. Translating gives CSVGLRSYEQYF.

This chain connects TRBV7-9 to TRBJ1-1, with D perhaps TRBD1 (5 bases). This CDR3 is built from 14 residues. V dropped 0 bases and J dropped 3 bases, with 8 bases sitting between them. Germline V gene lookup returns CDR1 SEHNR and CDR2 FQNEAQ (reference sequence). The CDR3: CASSLAGAYTEAFF. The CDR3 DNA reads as TGTGCCAGCAGCTTAGCAGGGGCTTACACTGAAGCTTTCTTT.

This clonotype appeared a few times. The CDR3 region has the DNA TGTGCCAGCACCACCAGCGGGCTCGCCCTCAATGAGCAGTTCTTC. Translated, it gives CASTTSGLALNEQFF. The rearrangement links TRBV7-9 to TRBJ2-1; D perhaps matches TRBD2 (6 bases). Germline CDR1 and CDR2: SEHNR and FQNEAQ (reference sequence). Deletions cut 7 bases from V and 6 bases from J, with 19 bases between. CDR3 length equals 15 residues.